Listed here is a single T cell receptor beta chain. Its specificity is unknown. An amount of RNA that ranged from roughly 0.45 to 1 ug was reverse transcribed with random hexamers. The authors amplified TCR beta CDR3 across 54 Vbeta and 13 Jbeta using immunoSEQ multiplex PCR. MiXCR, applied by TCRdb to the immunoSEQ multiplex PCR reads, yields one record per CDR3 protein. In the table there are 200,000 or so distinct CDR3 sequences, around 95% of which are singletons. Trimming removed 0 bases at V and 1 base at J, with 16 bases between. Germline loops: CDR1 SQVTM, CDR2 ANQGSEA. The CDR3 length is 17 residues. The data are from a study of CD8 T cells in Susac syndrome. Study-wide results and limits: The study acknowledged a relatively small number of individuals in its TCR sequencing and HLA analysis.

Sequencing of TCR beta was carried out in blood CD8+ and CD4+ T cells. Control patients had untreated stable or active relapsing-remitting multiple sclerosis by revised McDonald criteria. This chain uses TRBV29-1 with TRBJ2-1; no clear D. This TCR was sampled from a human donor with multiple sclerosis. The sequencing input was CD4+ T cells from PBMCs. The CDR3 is CSVEEGPGSGSYNEQFF. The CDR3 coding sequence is TGCAGCGTTGAAGAAGGCCCGGGCAGTGGTTCCTACAATGAGCAGTTCTTC.